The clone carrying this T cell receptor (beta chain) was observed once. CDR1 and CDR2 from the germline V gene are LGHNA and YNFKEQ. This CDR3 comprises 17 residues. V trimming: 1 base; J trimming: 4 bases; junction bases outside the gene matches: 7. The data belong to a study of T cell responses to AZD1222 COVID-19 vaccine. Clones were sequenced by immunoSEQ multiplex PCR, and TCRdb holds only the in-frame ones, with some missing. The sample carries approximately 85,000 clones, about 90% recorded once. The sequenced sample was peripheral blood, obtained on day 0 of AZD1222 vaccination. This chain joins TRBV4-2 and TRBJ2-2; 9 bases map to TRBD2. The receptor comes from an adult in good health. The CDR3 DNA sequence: TGTGCCAGCAGCCAAGGCGGGACTAGCCGGGGCACCGGGGAGCTGTTTTTT. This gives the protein CASSQGGTSRGTGELFF.